The 24 T cell receptor beta chains below come from one sample, sequenced in a study of T cells in women clearing cervical HPV infection (dated by TCRdb to the late 2010s). The library was obtained by the immunoSEQ multiplex PCR assay. Not all clones reach the TCRdb copy of this immuneACCESS table, which keeps in-frame sequences only. Checked studies attribute under half of the gap to unresolved V genes and leave the rest unexplained. The sample has around 30,000 clones on record. Around 16% of the sample is taken by the ten largest. The sample was blood buffy coat. These receptors originate from a woman between 18 and 75 years old with a cervical HPV16 infection that either progressed to CIN3+ or cleared (not recorded which).

Concerning this clone: The read terminates 3 residues before the CDR3 end, so the remaining end is supplied by the germline J gene. V and J are TRBV19 and TRBJ2-1; TRBD2 aligns across 11 bases. With 2 bases clipped from V and 8 bases from J, the junction kept 11 bases outside the gene matches. Per germline, CDR1 LNHDA and CDR2 SQIVND (reference sequence). The CDR3 sequence is 17 residues long. The CDR3 bases that were read are TGTGCCAGTAGTATAAAGAATTTAGCGGGAGGGCATGATGAG. It specifies CASSIKNLAGGHDE. The complete CDR3 protein is CASSIKNLAGGHDEQFF.

Concerning this clone: Read sequence stops 3 residues before the CDR3 end, and the germline J gene provides the missing end. The rearrangement links TRBV5-1 to TRBJ2-3, with 7 bases lining up with TRBD2. The germline V gene has CDR1 SGHRS and CDR2 YFSETQ. The CDR3 has 15 residues. CDR3 bases read: TGCGCCAGCAGCTTGGTATTAGCGGGCCAAGAGACG. This translates into CASSLVLAGQET. The full CDR3 protein reads CASSLVLAGQETQYF.

CDR3 protein: CASKPGSYNEQFF. The covered CDR3 bases are TGTGCCAGTAAGCCGGGGTCATACAATGAG. The V and J genes are TRBV7-2 and TRBJ2-1; perhaps TRBD2 as D (5 bases). From the germline J gene comes the end of the CDR3, since the read stops 3 residues before it. The germline gives CDR1 SGHTA, CDR2 FQGNSA. The CDR3 loop spans 13 amino acids. Trimming pared 9 bases from V and 4 bases from J, leaving 13 bases between. Full variable domain (missing parts from reference TRBV7-2 and TRBJ2-1): GAGVSQSPSNKVTEKGKDVELRCDPISGHTALYWYRQSLGQGLEFLIYFQGNSAPDKSGLPSDRFSAERTGGSVSTLTIQRTQQEDSAVYLCASKPGSYNEQFFGPGTRLTVL.

Note on this clone: The read gets to within 3 residues of the CDR3 end, and the germline J gene fills in the rest. The chain carries TRBV3-1 (or the pseudogene TRBV3-2) and TRBJ2-5, with TRBD1 identical over 12 bases. In germline, CDR1 is LGHDT, CDR2 YNNKEL (reference sequence). Unmatched junction bases numbered 6, after V lost 5 bases and J lost 5 bases. The CDR3 sequence is 15 residues long. CDR3 amino acids: CASSTGTGGFETQYF. CDR3 DNA (partial): TGTGCCAGCAGCACCGGGACAGGGGGCTTTGAGACC.

Of note for this clone: At one of its ends the junction is not consistent with the germline gene, which may arise from a read error. The read finishes 3 residues shy of the CDR3 end, and the germline J gene is used to complete it. The rearrangement uses TRBV7-7 and TRBJ2-5; D not resolved. CDR1 is SSHAT, CDR2 FNYEAQ, per germline (reference sequence). The CDR3 is 15 residues long. CDR3 amino acids: CASSLVCLIGETQYF. CDR3 DNA (partial): TGTGCTAGCAGCTTAGTATGCCTGATCGGTGAGACC.

As for this clone: The CDR3 end is not reached by the read, which stops 3 residues before it; the germline J gene fills it in. The sample contains more than one DNA sequence encoding this CDR3. This chain connects TRBV6-1 to TRBJ1-3, with D possibly TRBD1 on 6 matching bases. Germline V gives CDR1 MNHNS, CDR2 SASEGT. This CDR3 contains 16 residues. V was trimmed by 4 bases and J by 3 bases, leaving 16 bases between them. The CDR3 region is CASSARTASHGNTIYF. Incomplete CDR3 DNA: TGTGCCAGCAGTGCTAGGACAGCATCTCATGGAAACACC.

Partial CDR3 DNA: TGCAGCGTTAAAACGACAGGGAACTACGAG. Amino acids: CSVKTTGNYE. In full, the CDR3 is CSVKTTGNYEQYF. The chain uses TRBV29-1 and TRBJ2-7; 7 nucleotides line up with TRBD1. The read stops 3 residues short of the end of the CDR3; the missing end is completed from the germline J gene. Germline V gene lookup returns CDR1 SQVTM and CDR2 ANQGSEA. CDR3 length: 13 residues. The junction had 7 bases not matched to a gene; V was cut back by 5 bases and J by 3 bases.

CDR3 in amino acids: CASSPRTSSADTQYF. Incomplete CDR3 DNA: TGTGCCAGCAGCCCCAGGACTAGCAGCGCAGATACG. The chain carries TRBV7-9 and TRBJ2-3, with 8 bases fitting TRBD2. The read finishes 3 residues shy of the CDR3 end, and the germline J gene is used to complete it. After removal of 5 bases from V and 4 bases from J, the junction contained 8 bases not matched to a gene. Germline V gives CDR1 SEHNR, CDR2 FQNEAQ (reference sequence). This CDR3 has 15 residues.

A note on this clone: The CDR3 end falls 3 residues outside the read, so it is completed with the germline J gene. V gene TRBV7-9 combines with J gene TRBJ1-5; D might be TRBD1 (5 bases). Looked up from germline, CDR1 is SEHNR and CDR2 is FQNEAQ (reference sequence). CDR3 length: 14 amino acids. V lost 5 bases, J lost 9 bases, and 17 bases lay in between. CDR3 sequence reads: CASSQDADGGPQHF. The covered CDR3 bases are TGTGCCAGCAGCCAGGACGCCGACGGGGGGCCC.

As regards this clone: Coverage ceases 3 residues before the CDR3 finishes, and the germline J gene fills in the end. The gene calls are TRBV2 and TRBJ1-6; maybe TRBD1 (5 bases). This CDR3 region has 15 residues. V was trimmed by 4 bases and J by 10 bases, leaving 17 bases between them. CDR1 SNHLY and CDR2 FYNNEI come from the germline V gene. This CDR3 reads CASSGQGGSNSPLHF. Incomplete CDR3 DNA: TGTGCCAGCAGTGGTCAGGGTGGGAGTAACTCACCC. Combining the CDR3 with reference TRBV2 and TRBJ1-6 gives the whole variable domain EPEVTQTPSHQVTQMGQEVILRCVPISNHLYFYWYRQILGQKVEFLVSFYNNEISEKSEIFDDQFSVERPDGSNFTLKIRSTKLEDSAMYFCASSGQGGSNSPLHFGNGTRLTVT.

To note about this clone: The CDR3 goes on 3 residues after the read ends, and that part is filled in from the germline J gene. J is TRBJ2-3 and V is TRBV7-7, with D unclear. Germline V gene sequence: CDR1 SSHAT, CDR2 FNYEAQ (reference sequence). The CDR3 totals 13 residues. The CDR3 here is CASSLQFQETQYF. The covered CDR3 bases are TGTGCCAGCAGCCTACAGTTTCAAGAGACG.

On this clone itself: The CDR3 extends 3 residues past the end of the read, so its final part is completed from the germline J gene. This sequence joins TRBV29-1 and TRBJ1-2, with D perhaps matching TRBD1 (5 bases). This CDR3 is 13 amino acids long. Germline lookup yields CDR1 SQVTM and CDR2 ANQGSEA. CDR3 residues: CSGETSGGYGYTF. The DNA read from the CDR3 is TGCAGCGGGGAGACTAGCGGGGGTTACGGG.

Points on this clone: The observed sequence ends 3 residues before the CDR3 terminus, with the missing tail filled in from the germline J gene. The V call is TRBV5-1, the J call TRBJ2-2; D ambiguous. The CDR3 is 15 residues long. The V end lost 4 bases, the J end lost 0 bases, and 10 bases lay between the germline ends. Germline V gives CDR1 SGHRS, CDR2 YFSETQ. The DNA read from the CDR3 is TGCGCCAGCAGCCCACAGCATCCGAACACCGGGGAG. This translates into CASSPQHPNTGE. The whole CDR3 protein is CASSPQHPNTGELFF.

Comment on this clone: The read ends 3 residues before the CDR3 terminus; that terminus is restored from the germline J gene. The chain employs TRBV2 and TRBJ1-1; D might be TRBD1 (5 bases). The CDR3 is 13 amino acids. Germline CDR1 reads SNHLY; CDR2 reads FYNNEI. The CDR3 here is CASSLGERRKAFF. The covered CDR3 bases are TGTGCCAGCAGCCTAGGGGAGAGAAGGAAA.

Concerning this clone itself: From the germline J gene comes the end of the CDR3, since the read stops 3 residues before it. This chain uses TRBV20-1 with TRBJ2-3, with D maybe TRBD2 (6 bases). V gave up 3 bases and J gave up 0 bases, with 10 bases separating them. CDR3 length: 14 amino acids. From germline, CDR1 is DFQATT and CDR2 SNEGSKA (reference sequence). The sequenced part of the CDR3 DNA is TGCAGTGCTAGGACCGGGACTAGCACAGATACG. Encoded protein: CSARTGTSTDT. The whole CDR3 protein reads CSARTGTSTDTQYF.

CDR3 protein: CASSYQDSRWETQYF. The CDR3 bases that were read are TGCGCCAGCAGCTACCAGGACAGTCGGTGGGAGACC. The chain has TRBV5-1 and TRBJ2-5, with D possibly being TRBD1 (6 bases). The read ends 3 residues before the CDR3 terminus; that terminus is restored from the germline J gene. The CDR3 totals 15 residues. CDR1 and CDR2 (germline): SGHRS, YFSETQ. V gave up 3 bases and J gave up 5 bases, with 17 bases separating them.

To note about this clone: Sequencing ends 3 residues short of the CDR3 end; the germline J gene provides the rest. The chain joins TRBV30 to TRBJ2-3; 8 nucleotides align to TRBD1. CDR1 GTSNPN and CDR2 SVGIG come from the germline V gene (reference sequence). There are 16 residues in the CDR3. The sequenced CDR3 bases are TGTGCCTGGAGACGCCCAGGAGGGACAGGTAATCAGCCG. This gives the protein CAWRRPGGTGNQP. The CDR3 in full is CAWRRPGGTGNQPQYF.

Worth noting for this clone: The sequenced fragment ends 3 residues before the CDR3 boundary, so the rest is inferred from the germline J gene. The rearrangement joins TRBV30 to TRBJ1-2; 7 bases are shared with TRBD1. The CDR3 is 13 amino acids. Germline CDR1 reads GTSNPN; CDR2 reads SVGIG (reference sequence). CDR3: CAWMRQGDGGYTF. Partial CDR3 DNA: TGTGCCTGGATGAGGCAGGGGGACGGCGGC.

Concerning this clone itself: The read comes to an end 3 residues before the CDR3 does, leaving the germline J gene to fill in the end. The chain is built from TRBV20-1 and TRBJ1-5, with a weak D call TRBD1 (5 bases). Trimming stripped 1 base from V and 0 bases from J, with 13 bases between. There are 16 residues in the CDR3. The germline V gene encodes CDR1 DFQATT and CDR2 SNEGSKA (reference sequence). CDR3: CSARVGVYGSNQPQHF. The covered CDR3 bases are TGCAGTGCTAGAGTAGGGGTTTACGGTAGCAATCAGCCC.

The sequenced CDR3 bases are TGCAGTGCTAGGAGGCAGGGGGGCACTGAA. It codes for CSARRQGGTE. In full, the CDR3 reads CSARRQGGTEAFF. The rearrangement joins TRBV20-1 to TRBJ1-1, with 7 bases identical to TRBD1. The CDR3 extends 3 residues past the end of the read, so its final part is completed from the germline J gene. The J segment lost 4 bases and the V segment lost 3 bases, leaving 5 bases of the junction unmatched. Per the germline V gene, CDR1 is DFQATT and CDR2 is SNEGSKA (reference sequence). The length of the CDR3 is 13 residues.

Worth noting for this clone: Read sequence stops 3 residues before the CDR3 end, and the germline J gene provides the missing end. The gene calls are TRBV25-1 and TRBJ2-3; 8 nucleotides line up with TRBD1. The CDR3 has 17 amino acids. Trimming removed 1 base from V and 5 bases from J; junction bases left unmatched: 11. Per germline, CDR1 MGHDK and CDR2 SYGVNS. The CDR3 here is CASSESRQGLVLDTQYF. The DNA read from the CDR3 is TGTGCCAGCAGTGAATCCCGACAGGGGTTAGTTTTAGATACG.

A word on this clone: From the germline J gene comes the end of the CDR3, since the read stops 3 residues before it. This chain connects TRBV7-3 to TRBJ1-2, with TRBD1 as a possible D gene (6 bases). The V gene lost 2 bases and the J gene lost 6 bases, with 7 bases spanning the gap. The CDR3 consists of 12 residues. Per the germline V gene, CDR1 is SGHTA and CDR2 is FQGTGA. The sequenced CDR3 bases are TGTGCCAGCAGCTTACAGGGGAATGGC. It yields the protein CASSLQGNG. In full, the CDR3 reads CASSLQGNGYTF.

Concerning this clone itself: The read falls 3 residues short of the CDR3 end, and the missing part is taken from the germline J gene. This chain joins TRBV5-1 and TRBJ1-2, with D possibly matching TRBD1 (5 bases). Per the germline V gene, CDR1 is SGHRS and CDR2 is YFSETQ. The CDR3 is 14 residues long. The CDR3 sequence is CASSTGGGTGGYTF. CDR3 DNA, as far as it was read: TGCGCCAGCAGCACTGGAGGTGGGACTGGGGGC. The full variable domain, with the rest looked up from reference TRBV5-1 and TRBJ1-2, is KAGVTQTPRYLIKTRGQQVTLSCSPISGHRSVSWYQQTPGQGLQFLFEYFSETQRNKGNFPGRFSGRQFSNSRSEMNVSTLELGDSALYLCASSTGGGTGGYTFGSGTRLTVV.

A remark on this clone: Read data end 3 residues before the CDR3 end; the end is taken from the germline J gene. The V and J genes are TRBV20-1 and TRBJ2-1; maybe TRBD1 (5 bases). V lost 2 bases to trimming and J lost 7 bases, with 15 bases between them. Germline values: CDR1 DFQATT, CDR2 SNEGSKA (reference sequence). The CDR3 contains 14 residues. CDR3: CSARIDSNLNEQFF. The part of the CDR3 DNA that was read is TGCAGTGCTAGAATTGACAGCAACCTGAATGAG.